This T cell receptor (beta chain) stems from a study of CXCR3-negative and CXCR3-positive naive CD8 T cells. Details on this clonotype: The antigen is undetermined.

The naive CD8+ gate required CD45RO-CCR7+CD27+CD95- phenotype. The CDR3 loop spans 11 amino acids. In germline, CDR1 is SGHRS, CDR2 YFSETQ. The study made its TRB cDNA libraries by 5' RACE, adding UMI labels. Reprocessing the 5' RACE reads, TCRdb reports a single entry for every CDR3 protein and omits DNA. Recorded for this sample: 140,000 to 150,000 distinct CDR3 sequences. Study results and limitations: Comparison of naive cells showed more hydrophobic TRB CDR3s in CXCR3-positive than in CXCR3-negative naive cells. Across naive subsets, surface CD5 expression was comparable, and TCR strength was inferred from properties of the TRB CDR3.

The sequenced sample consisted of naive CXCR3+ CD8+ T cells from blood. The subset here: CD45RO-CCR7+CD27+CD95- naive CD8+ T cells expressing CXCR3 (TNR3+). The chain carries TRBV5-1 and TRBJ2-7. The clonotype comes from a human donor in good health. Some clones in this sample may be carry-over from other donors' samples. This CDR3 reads CASSLNTEQYF.